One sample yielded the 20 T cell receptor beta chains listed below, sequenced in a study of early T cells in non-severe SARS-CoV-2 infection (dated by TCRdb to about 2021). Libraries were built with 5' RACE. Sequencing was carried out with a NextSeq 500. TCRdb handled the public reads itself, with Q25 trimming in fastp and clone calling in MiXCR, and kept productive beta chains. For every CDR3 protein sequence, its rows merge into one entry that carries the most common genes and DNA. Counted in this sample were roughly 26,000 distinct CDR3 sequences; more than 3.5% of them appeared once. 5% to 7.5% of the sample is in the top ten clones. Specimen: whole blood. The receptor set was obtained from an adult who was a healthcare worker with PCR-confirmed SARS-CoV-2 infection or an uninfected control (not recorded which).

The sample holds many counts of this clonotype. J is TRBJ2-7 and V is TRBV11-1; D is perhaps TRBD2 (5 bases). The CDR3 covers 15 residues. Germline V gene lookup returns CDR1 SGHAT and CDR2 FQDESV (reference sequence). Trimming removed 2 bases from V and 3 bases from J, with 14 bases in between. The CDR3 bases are TGTGCCAGCAGCTTACTAAACGGGAATTTCTACGAGCAGTACTTC. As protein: CASSLLNGNFYEQYF.

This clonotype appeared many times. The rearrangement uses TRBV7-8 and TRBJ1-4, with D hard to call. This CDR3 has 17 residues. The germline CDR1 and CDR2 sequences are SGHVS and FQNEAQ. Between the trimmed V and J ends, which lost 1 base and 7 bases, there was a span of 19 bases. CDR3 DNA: TGTGCCAGCAGCTTAGTGGGAGGTTCCTCACACGCTGAAAAACTGTTTTTT. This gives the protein CASSLVGGSSHAEKLFF.

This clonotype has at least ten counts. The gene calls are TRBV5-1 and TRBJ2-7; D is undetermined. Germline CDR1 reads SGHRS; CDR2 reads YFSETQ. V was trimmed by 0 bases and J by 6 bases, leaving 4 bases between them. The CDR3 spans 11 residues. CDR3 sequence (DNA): TGCGCCAGCAGCTTGGGAGGCGAGCAGTACTTC. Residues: CASSLGGEQYF.

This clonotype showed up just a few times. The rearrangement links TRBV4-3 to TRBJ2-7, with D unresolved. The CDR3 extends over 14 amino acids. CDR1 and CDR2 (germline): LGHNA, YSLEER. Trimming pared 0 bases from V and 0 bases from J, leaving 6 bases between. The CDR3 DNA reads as TGCGCCAGCAGCCAAGATACCCACTCCTACGAGCAGTACTTC. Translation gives CASSQDTHSYEQYF.

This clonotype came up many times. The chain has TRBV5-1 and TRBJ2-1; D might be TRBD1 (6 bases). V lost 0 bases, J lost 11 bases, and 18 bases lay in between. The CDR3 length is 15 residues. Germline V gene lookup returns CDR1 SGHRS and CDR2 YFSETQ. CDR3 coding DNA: TGCGCCAGCAGCTTGGCGGCAGGGGCCCCCCCAAAGCAGTTCTTC. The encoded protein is CASSLAAGAPPKQFF.

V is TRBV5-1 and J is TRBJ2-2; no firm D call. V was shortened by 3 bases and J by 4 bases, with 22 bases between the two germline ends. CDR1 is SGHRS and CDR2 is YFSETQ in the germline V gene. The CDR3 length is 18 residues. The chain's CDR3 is CASSSPPQKGSGTGELFF. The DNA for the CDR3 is TGCGCCAGCAGCTCACCCCCCCAAAAGGGATCCGGCACCGGGGAGCTGTTTTTT.

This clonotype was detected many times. The CDR3 bases are TGCGCCAGCAGCCAAGCACGTTTGGTAAACTATGGCTACACCTTC. Its protein is CASSQARLVNYGYTF. The gene calls are TRBV4-3 and TRBJ1-2, with D hard to call. CDR3 size: 15 residues. The V and J ends lost 1 base and 2 bases respectively, with 11 bases between them. The germline V gene has CDR1 LGHNA and CDR2 YSLEER.

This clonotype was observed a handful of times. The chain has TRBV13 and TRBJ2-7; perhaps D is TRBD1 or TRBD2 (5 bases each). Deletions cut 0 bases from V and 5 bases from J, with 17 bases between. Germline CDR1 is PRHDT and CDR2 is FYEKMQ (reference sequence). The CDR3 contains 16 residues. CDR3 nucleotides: TGTGCCAGCAGCTTAGGAACTAATCGGGGACGGGACGAGCAGTACTTC. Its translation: CASSLGTNRGRDEQYF. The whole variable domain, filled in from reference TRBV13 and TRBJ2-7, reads AAGVIQSPRHLIKEKRETATLKCYPIPRHDTVYWYQQGPGQDPQFLISFYEKMQSDKGSIPDRFSAQQFSDYHSELNMSSLELGDSALYFCASSLGTNRGRDEQYFGPGTRLTVT.

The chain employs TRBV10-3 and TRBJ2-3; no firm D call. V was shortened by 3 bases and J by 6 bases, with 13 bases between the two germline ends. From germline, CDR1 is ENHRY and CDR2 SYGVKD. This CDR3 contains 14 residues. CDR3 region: CAISDHSPGDTQYF. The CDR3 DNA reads TGTGCCATCAGTGACCACAGCCCCGGGGATACGCAGTATTTT.

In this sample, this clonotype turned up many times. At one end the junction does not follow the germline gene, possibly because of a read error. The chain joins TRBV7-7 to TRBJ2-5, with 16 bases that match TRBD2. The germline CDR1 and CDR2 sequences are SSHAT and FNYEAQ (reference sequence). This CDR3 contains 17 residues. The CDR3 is CASSSLGLAGGEETQYF. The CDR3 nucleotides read TGTGCTAGCAGCTCCCTGGGACTAGCGGGAGGGGAGGAGACCCAGTACTTC.

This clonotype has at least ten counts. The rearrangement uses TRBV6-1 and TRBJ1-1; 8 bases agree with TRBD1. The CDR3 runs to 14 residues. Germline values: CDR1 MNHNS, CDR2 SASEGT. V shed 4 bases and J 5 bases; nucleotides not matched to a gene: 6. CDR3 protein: CASSAAGGLTEAFF. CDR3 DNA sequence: TGTGCCAGCAGTGCGGCAGGGGGCTTAACTGAAGCTTTCTTT.

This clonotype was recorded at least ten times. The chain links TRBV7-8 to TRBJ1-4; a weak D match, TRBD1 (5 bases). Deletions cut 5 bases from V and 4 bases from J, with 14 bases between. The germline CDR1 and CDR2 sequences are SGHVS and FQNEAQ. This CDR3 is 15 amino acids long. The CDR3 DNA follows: TGTGCCAGCAGCCTAGAGGGGACGGTTAATGAAAAACTGTTTTTT. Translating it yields CASSLEGTVNEKLFF.

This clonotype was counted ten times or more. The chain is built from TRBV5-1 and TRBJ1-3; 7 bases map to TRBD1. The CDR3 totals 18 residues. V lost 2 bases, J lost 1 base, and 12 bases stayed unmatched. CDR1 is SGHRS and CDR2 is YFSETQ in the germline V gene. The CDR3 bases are TGCGCCAGCAGCTTAGGGACAGCCAACGCAGATTCTGGAAACACCATATATTTT. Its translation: CASSLGTANADSGNTIYF. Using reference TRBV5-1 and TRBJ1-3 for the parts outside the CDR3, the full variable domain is KAGVTQTPRYLIKTRGQQVTLSCSPISGHRSVSWYQQTPGQGLQFLFEYFSETQRNKGNFPGRFSGRQFSNSRSEMNVSTLELGDSALYLCASSLGTANADSGNTIYFGEGSWLTVV.

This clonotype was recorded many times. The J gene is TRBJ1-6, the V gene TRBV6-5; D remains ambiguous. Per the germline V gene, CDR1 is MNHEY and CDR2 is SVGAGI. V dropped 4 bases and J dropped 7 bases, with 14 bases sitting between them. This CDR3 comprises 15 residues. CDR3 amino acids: CASSWLRAENSPLHF. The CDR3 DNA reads TGTGCCAGCAGTTGGCTCCGGGCCGAGAATTCACCCCTCCACTTT.

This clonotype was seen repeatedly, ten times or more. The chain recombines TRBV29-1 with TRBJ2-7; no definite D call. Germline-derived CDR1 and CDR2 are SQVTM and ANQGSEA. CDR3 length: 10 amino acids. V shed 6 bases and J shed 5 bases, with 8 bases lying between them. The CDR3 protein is CSVVSHEQYF. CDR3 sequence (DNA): TGCAGCGTAGTATCGCACGAGCAGTACTTC.

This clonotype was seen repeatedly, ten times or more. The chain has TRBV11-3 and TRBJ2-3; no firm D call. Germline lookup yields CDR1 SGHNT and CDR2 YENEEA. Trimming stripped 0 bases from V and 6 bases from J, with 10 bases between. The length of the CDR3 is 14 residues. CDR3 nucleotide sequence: TGTGCCAGCAGCTTAGAGATGGGCCGGGATACGCAGTATTTT. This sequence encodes CASSLEMGRDTQYF. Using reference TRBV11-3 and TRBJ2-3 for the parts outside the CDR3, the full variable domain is EAGVVQSPRYKIIEKKQPVAFWCNPISGHNTLYWYLQNLGQGPELLIRYENEEAVDDSQLPKDRFSAERLKGVDSTLKIQPAELGDSAVYLCASSLEMGRDTQYFGPGTRLTVL.

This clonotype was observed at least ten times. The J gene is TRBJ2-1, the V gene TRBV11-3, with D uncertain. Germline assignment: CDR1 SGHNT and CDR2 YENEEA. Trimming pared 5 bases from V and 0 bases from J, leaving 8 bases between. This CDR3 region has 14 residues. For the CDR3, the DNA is TGTGCCAGCAGCCCGCGGAGCTCCTACAATGAGCAGTTCTTC. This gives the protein CASSPRSSYNEQFF.

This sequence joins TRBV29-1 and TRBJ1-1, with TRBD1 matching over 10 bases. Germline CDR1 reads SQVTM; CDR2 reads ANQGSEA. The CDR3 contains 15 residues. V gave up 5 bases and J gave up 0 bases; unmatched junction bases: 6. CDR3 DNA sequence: TGCAGCGTTTCTCCGGGACAGGGGATGAACACTGAAGCTTTCTTT. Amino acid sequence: CSVSPGQGMNTEAFF.

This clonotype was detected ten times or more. CDR3: CSASGASDEQFF. The CDR3 coding sequence is TGCAGTGCTAGTGGGGCTAGTGATGAGCAGTTCTTC. The chain carries TRBV20-1 and TRBJ2-1; a possible D gene is TRBD1 (5 bases). Trimming stripped 3 bases from V and 8 bases from J, with 11 bases between. This CDR3 contains 12 residues. Looked up from germline, CDR1 is DFQATT and CDR2 is SNEGSKA (reference sequence).

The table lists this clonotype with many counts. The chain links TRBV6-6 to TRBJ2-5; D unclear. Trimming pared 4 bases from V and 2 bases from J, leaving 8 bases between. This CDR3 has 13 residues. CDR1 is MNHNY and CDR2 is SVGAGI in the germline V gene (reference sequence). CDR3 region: CASSSSVQETQYF. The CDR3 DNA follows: TGTGCCAGCAGTTCCTCCGTTCAAGAGACCCAGTACTTC.